This T cell receptor (beta chain) was found in a study of T cells in Graves' hyperthyroidism and ophthalmopathy. Germline lookup yields CDR1 MNHEY and CDR2 SVGAGI. The CDR3 spans 13 residues. Between the trimmed V and J ends, which lost 0 bases and 4 bases, there was a span of 4 bases. Using RNA transcripts as the source, TCR beta CDR3 regions were amplified. An initial round of RT-PCR targeting the TCR CDR3 relied on the HTBI primer set. TCRdb recomputed calls from the multiplex PCR reads with MiXCR, one row per CDR3 protein. In the table there are some 250,000 distinct CDR3 sequences, about 15% of which are singletons. This blood was taken when hyperthyroidism was first diagnosed, before any ophthalmopathy symptoms existed. This clonotype was recorded at least ten times.

The chain has TRBV6-5 and TRBJ1-5; D gene ambiguous. The receptor comes from a woman aged 40 to 55 with Graves' hyperthyroidism that later progressed to Graves' ophthalmopathy. Specimen: blood. The CDR3 coding sequence is TGTGCCAGCAGTTACTCGGAGAATCAGCCCCAGCATTTT. Translated: CASSYSENQPQHF.